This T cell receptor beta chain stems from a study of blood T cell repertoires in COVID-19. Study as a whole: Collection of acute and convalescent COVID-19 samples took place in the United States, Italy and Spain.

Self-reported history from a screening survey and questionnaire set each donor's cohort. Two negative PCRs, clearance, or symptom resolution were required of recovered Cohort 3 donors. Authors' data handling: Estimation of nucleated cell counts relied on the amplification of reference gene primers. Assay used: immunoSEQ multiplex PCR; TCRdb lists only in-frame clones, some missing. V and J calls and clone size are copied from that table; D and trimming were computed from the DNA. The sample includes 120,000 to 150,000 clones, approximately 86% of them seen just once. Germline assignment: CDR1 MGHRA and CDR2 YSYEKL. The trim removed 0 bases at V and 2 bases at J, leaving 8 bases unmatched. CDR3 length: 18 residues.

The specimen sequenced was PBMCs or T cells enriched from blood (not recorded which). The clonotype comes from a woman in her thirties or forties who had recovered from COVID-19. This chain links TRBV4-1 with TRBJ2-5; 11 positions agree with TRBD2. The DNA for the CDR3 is TGCGCCAGCAGCCAAGATCCCGGGACTAGCGGCTATCAAGAGACCCAGTACTTC. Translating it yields CASSQDPGTSGYQETQYF.